The clone carrying this T cell receptor (beta chain) was counted a single time. Original processing methods: Reference gene primer amplification gave estimated nucleated cell counts. Some clones are missing from TCRdb's copy, which holds only in-frame ones; the method was immunoSEQ multiplex PCR. That table is the source of V, J and clone size, and D and trimming were worked out from the DNA. The repertoire includes under 200,000 clones, around 90% of them detected once, and 20% to 25% sits in the top ten. Per the germline V gene, CDR1 is SQVTM and CDR2 is ANQGSEA. CDR3 length: 18 residues. J gave up 4 bases and V 0 bases, and 8 bases lay outside the gene matches. This record comes from a study of blood T cell repertoires in COVID-19. Overall study context: Some COVID-19 samples were acute and others convalescent; all came from the United States, Italy and Spain. Sources were T cells, B-cell-depleted T cells, or PBMCs; the material itself was cDNA or gDNA.

This TCR came from a man between 60 and 70 years old with active or convalescent COVID-19. The gene calls are TRBV29-1 and TRBJ2-6; 11 positions match TRBD1. Sample: peripheral blood. In nucleotides, the CDR3 is TGCAGCGTTGAAGAGGTGGACAGGGGGCTGCGGGGGGCCAACGTCCTGACTTTC. Translation gives CSVEEVDRGLRGANVLTF.